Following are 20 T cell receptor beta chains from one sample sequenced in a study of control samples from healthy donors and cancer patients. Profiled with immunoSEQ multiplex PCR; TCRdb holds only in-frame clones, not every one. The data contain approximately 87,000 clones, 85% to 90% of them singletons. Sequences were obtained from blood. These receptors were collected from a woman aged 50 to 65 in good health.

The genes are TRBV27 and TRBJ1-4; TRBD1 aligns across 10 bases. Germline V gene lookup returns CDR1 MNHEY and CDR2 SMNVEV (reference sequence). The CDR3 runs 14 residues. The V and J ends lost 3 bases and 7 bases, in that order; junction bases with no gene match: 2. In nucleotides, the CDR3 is TGTGCCAGCAGTTTCGGGACAGGGGTTGAAAAACTGTTTTTT. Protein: CASSFGTGVEKLFF.

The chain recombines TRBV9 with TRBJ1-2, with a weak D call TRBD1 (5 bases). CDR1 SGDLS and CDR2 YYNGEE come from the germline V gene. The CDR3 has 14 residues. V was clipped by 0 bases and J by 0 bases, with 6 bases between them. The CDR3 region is CASSVVTANYGYTF. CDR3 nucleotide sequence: TGTGCCAGCAGCGTAGTGACAGCTAACTATGGCTACACCTTC. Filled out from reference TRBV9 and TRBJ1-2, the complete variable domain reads DSGVTQTPKHLITATGQRVTLRCSPRSGDLSVYWYQQSLDQGLQFLIQYYNGEERAKGNILERFSAQQFPDLHSELNLSSLELGDSALYFCASSVVTANYGYTFGSGTRLTVV.

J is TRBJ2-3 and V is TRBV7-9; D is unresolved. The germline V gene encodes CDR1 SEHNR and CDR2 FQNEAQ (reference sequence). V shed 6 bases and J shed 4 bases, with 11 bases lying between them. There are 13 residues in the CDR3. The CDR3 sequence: CASRTGQSDTQYF. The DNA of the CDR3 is TGTGCCAGCAGGACTGGGCAGTCAGATACGCAGTATTTT.

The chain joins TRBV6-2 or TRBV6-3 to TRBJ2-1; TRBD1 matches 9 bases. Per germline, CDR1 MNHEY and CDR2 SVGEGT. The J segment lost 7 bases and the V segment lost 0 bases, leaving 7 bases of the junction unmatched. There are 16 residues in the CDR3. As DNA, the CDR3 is TGTGCCAGCAGTTACTCGACAGGGGGGGGTCAGAATGAGCAGTTCTTC. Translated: CASSYSTGGGQNEQFF.

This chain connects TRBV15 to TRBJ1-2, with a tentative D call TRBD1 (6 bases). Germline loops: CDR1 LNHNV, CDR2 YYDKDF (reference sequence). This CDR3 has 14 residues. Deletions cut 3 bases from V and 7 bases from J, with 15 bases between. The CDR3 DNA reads TGTGCCACCAGCAGGGCTACAGGGATTAGTGGCTACACCTTC. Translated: CATSRATGISGYTF.

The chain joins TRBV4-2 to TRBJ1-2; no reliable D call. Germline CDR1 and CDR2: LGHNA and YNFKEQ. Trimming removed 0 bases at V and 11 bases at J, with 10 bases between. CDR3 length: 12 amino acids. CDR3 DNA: TGTGCCAGCAGCCAAGATAATCGAGGATACACCTTC. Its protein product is CASSQDNRGYTF.

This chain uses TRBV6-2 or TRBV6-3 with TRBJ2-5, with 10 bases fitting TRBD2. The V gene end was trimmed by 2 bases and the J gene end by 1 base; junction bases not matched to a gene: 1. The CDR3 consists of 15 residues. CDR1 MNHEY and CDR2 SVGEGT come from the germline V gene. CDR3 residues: CASSYLAGAQETQYF. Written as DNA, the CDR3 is TGTGCCAGCAGTTACCTAGCGGGGGCCCAAGAGACCCAGTACTTC.

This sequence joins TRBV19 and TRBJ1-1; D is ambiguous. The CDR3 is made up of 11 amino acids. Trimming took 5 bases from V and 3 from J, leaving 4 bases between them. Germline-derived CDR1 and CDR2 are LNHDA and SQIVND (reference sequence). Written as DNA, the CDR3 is TGTGCCAGTAGTCGGCACACTGAAGCTTTCTTT. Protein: CASSRHTEAFF.

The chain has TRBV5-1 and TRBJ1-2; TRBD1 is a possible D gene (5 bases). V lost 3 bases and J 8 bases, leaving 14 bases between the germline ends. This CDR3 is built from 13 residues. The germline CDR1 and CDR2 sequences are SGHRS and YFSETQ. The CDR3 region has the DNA TGCGCCAGCAGCTCCGGGGCTGGTGTCGGCTACACCTTC. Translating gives CASSSGAGVGYTF.

CDR3 protein: CASSSFPRGRALHF. The CDR3 DNA reads as TGTGCCAGCAGCAGTTTTCCTAGGGGCCGGGCCCTCCACTTT. V is TRBV28 and J is TRBJ1-6, with D possibly matching TRBD1 (5 bases). This CDR3 has 14 residues. V lost 6 bases and J lost 14, with 20 bases in between. CDR1 MDHEN and CDR2 SYDVKM come from the germline V gene.

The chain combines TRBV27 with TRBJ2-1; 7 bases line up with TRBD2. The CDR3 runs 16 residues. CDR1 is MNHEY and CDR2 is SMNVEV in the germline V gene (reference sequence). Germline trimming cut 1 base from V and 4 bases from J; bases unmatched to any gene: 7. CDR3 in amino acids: CASSLYGGGSYNEQFF. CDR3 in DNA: TGTGCCAGCAGTTTATATGGGGGAGGGTCTTACAATGAGCAGTTCTTC.

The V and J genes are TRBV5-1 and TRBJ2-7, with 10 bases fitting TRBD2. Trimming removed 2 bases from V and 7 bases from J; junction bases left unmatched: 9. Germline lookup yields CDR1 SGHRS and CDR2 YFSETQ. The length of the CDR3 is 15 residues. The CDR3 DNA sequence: TGCGCCAGCAGCTTTAGCGGGAGGAGACTGGAGGAGCAGTACTTC. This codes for CASSFSGRRLEEQYF.

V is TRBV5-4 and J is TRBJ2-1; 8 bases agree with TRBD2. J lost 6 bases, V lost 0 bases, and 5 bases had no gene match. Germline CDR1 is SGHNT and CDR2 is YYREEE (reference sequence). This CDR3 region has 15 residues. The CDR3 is CASSLVGLARNEQFF. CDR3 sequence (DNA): TGTGCCAGCAGCTTGGTAGGACTAGCTCGCAATGAGCAGTTCTTC.

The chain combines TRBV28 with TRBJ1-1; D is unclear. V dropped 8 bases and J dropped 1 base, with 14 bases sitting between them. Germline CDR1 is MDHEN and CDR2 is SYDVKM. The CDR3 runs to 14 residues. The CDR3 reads CASELTRKNTEAFF. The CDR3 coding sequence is TGTGCCAGCGAGTTGACGCGGAAGAACACTGAAGCTTTCTTT.

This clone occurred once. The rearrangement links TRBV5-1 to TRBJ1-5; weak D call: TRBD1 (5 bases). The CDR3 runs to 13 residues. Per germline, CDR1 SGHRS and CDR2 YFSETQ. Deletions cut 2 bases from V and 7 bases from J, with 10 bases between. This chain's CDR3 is CASSLQAGQPQHF. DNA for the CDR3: TGCGCCAGCAGCTTACAGGCGGGACAGCCCCAGCATTTT.

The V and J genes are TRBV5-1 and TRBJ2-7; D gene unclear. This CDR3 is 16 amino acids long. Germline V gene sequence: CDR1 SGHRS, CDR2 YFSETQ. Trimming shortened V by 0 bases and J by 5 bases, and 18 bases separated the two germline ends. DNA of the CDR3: TGCGCCAGCAGCTTGGCCTCTGGCACACTCACCCACGAGCAGTACTTC. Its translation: CASSLASGTLTHEQYF.

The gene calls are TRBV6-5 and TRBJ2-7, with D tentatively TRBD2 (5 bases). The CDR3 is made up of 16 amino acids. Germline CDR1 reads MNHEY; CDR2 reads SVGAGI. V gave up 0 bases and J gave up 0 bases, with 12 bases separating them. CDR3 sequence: CASSYSFEGLSYEQYF. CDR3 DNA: TGTGCCAGCAGTTACTCGTTCGAGGGCCTCTCCTACGAGCAGTACTTC.

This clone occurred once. The CDR3 spells CSVEGQGPPLGANVLTF. DNA for the CDR3: TGCAGCGTTGAAGGACAGGGGCCTCCTCTGGGGGCCAACGTCCTGACTTTC. The chain combines TRBV29-1 with TRBJ2-6; 8 nucleotides agree with TRBD1. Per the germline V gene, CDR1 is SQVTM and CDR2 is ANQGSEA. This CDR3 region has 17 residues. Trimming cost V 1 base and J 4 bases; bases outside gene matches: 9.

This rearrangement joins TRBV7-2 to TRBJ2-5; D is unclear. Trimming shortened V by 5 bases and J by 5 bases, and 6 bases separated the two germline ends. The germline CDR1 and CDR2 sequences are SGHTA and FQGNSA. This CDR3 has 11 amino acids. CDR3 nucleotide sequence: TGTGCCAGCAGCCAATGGGAGACCCAGTACTTC. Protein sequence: CASSQWETQYF.

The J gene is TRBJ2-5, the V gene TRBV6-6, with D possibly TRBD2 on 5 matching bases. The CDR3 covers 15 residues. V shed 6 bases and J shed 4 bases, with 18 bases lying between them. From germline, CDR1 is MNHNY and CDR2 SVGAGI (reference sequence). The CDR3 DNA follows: TGTGCCAGCAGGGATAGCGCGGGCAGGCCAGAGACCCAGTACTTC. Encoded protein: CASRDSAGRPETQYF.